This T cell receptor (beta chain) came from a study of blood T cells in healthy people across ages. Isolating PBMCs gave at least 7 million of these cells per sample. The length of the CDR3 is 15 residues. Trimming took off 3 bases at V and 0 bases at J, with 10 bases between the two ends. Germline-derived CDR1 and CDR2 are SNHLY and FYNNEI. Next came a second PCR, run for about 7 to 12 cycles, which used a sample-barcoded 5' primer along with a J-beta primer mix. Each cDNA molecule, via a template-switch adaptor with 12 random nucleotides, was tagged. TCRdb used MiXCR to reprocess the 5' RACE reads, holding one entry per CDR3 protein. This sample has around 1,500,000 distinct CDR3 sequences, with approximately 28% found just once.

The clonotype comes from a woman aged 25 to 39 in good health. Material for sequencing was blood. The J gene is TRBJ2-3, the V gene TRBV2; TRBD2 is a possible D gene (6 bases). CDR3 sequence (DNA): TGTGCCAGCAGTGAGTTGCGGGGTAGCACAGATACGCAGTATTTT. Amino acids: CASSELRGSTDTQYF.